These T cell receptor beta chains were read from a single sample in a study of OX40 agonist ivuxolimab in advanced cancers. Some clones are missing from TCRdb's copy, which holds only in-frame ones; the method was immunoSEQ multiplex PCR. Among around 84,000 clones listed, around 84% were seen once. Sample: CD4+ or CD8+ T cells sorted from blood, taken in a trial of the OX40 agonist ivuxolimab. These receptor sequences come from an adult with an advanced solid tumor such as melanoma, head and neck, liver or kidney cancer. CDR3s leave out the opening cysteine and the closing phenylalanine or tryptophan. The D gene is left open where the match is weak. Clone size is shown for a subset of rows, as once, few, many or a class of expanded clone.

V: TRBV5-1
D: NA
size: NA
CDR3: ASSFGGGEKLF

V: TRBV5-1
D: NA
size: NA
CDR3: ASSLSGVYTEAF

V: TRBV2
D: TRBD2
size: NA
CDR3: ASRLAGDWQY

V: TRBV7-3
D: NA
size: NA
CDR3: ASSSRLGDNEQF

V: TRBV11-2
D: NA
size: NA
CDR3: ASSPEAGGPYNEQF

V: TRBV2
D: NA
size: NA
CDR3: ASHLGGRSQPQH

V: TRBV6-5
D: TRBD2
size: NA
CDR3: ASSYGRGRDPDIQY

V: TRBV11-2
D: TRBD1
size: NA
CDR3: ASSPRDRAFGYT

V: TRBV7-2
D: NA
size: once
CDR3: ASSLSPYGQPNQPQH

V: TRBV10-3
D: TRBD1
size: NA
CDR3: AAGQWSTSNQPQH

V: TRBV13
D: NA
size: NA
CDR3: ASSTRSGGVRAYEQY

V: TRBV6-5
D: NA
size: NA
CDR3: ASSYSTSLGAF

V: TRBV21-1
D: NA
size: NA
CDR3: ASRFGAEQTDDAHEGYGYT

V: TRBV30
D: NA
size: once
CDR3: AWSFRVGEQY

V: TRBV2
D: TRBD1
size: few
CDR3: ASSVLQGTSEAF

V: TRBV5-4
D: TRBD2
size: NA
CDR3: ASSLSGTSGGRETQY

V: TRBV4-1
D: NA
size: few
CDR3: ASSQATGWELF

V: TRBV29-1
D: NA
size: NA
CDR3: SVVWGRAAF

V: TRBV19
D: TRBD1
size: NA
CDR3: ASSLYSTGGNQPQH

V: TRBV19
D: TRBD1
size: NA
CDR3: ASSSQGASGTEAF

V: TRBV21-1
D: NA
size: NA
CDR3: ASRPGTGNSPLH

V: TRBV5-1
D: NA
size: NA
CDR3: ASMPWGSTNEKLF

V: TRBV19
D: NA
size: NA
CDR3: ASSIAPPTVNNEQF

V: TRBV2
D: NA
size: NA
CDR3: ASSFLSDPANVLT

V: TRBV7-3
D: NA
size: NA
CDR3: ASSPMPQGPYYTGELF

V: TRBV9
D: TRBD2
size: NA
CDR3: ASSTDPGGRNLNIQY

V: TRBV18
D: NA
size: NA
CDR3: ASSPRMNTEAF

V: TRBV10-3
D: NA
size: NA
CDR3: AISAEEGVNEQY

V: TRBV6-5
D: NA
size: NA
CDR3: ASSYSRTSGAF

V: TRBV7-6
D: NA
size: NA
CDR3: ASSSGSGNRPSYEQY

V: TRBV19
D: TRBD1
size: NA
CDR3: ASSMDRLNEKLF

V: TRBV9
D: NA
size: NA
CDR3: ASSLDRLDTQY

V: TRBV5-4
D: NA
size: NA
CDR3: ASSGDIRGYGYT

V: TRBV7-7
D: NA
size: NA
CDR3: ASSFGTGSGELF

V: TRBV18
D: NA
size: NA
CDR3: ASSPMARQADNEQY

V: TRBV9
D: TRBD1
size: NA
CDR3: ASSIRTGRDEQF

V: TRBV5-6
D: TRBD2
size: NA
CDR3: ASSRGTSGAYEQY

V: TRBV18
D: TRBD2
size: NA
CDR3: ASSSTSGRTDTQY

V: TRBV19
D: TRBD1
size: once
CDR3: ASRGIVRDRRYNEQF

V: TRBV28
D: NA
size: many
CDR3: ASSPRGEQY

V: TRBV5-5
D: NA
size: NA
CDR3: ASSHDRLLREQY

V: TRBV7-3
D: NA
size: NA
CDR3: ASSKTLNTEAF

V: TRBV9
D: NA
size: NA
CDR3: ASSLDGFSYEQY

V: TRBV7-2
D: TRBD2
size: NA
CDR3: ASSLGSGSSTDTQY

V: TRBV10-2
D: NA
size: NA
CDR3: ASSPLSGNTIY

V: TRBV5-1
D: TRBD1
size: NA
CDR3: ASSLGEGQGYEKLF

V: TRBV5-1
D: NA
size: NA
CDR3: ASSFLAAGSNEKLF

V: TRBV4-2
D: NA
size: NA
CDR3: ASSQNDQGYSNQPQH

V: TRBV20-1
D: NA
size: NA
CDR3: SARQTYEQY

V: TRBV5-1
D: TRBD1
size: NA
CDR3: ASSTDRALEQY

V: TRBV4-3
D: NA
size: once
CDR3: ASSPAKYGNEQF

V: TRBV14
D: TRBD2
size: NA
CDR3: ASSQVAGSYNEQF

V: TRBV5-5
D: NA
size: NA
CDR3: ASRRVLGGYT

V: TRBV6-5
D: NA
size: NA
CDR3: ASMSPLRGNSPLH

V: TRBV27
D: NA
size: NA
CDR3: ASSLPGGNQPQH

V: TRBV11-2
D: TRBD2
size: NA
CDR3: ASSPQGLAGGHTGELF

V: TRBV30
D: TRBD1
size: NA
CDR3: AWSPGTGNYNEQF

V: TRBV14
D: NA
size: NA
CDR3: ASSQDSWQETQY

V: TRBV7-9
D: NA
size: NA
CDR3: ASSRDTYEQY

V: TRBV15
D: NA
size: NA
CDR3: ATSRDSYGYT